These 14 T cell receptor beta chains share one sample of origin, sequenced in a study of neurological immune-mediated disorders. Each CDR3 protein gets one entry after TCRdb re-called the 5' RACE reads with MiXCR. Among more than 50,000 distinct CDR3 sequences listed, 3.5% to 4.5% were seen once. Source material: PBMCs. Source of these receptors: a woman aged 45-65 years with multiple sclerosis.

This clonotype was found many times. The rearrangement joins TRBV7-9 to TRBJ2-7; TRBD1 or TRBD2 may be the D gene (6 bases each). Germline lookup yields CDR1 SEHNR and CDR2 FQNEAQ (reference sequence). This CDR3 contains 15 residues. V lost 1 base to trimming and J lost 3 bases, with 13 bases between them. CDR3 region: CASSLDFRGLYEQYF. The CDR3 DNA follows: TGTGCCAGCAGCTTAGATTTCAGGGGACTCTACGAGCAGTACTTC.

This clonotype was seen at least ten times. This chain joins TRBV20-1 and TRBJ2-7, with 10 bases fitting TRBD1. The ends lost 0 bases at V and 2 bases at J; junction bases unmatched: 4. The CDR3 covers 15 residues. Germline loops: CDR1 DFQATT, CDR2 SNEGSKA (reference sequence). The CDR3 nucleotides read TGCAGTGCTAGAGATCCGGGACAGGGGACCTACGAGCAGTACTTC. This encodes CSARDPGQGTYEQYF.

This clonotype has at least ten counts. The chain joins TRBV9 to TRBJ2-1; the D is unclear. Germline V gene sequence: CDR1 SGDLS, CDR2 YYNGEE. The V gene lost 3 bases and the J gene lost 4 bases, with 5 bases spanning the gap. This CDR3 contains 12 residues. The CDR3 DNA is TGTGCCAGCAGCGACTCTTACAATGAGCAGTTCTTC. It yields the protein CASSDSYNEQFF.

This clonotype was counted ten times or more. The V and J genes are TRBV7-9 and TRBJ2-2, with TRBD2 matching over 12 bases. Germline CDR1 and CDR2: SEHNR and FQNEAQ (reference sequence). The CDR3 covers 19 residues. With 3 bases clipped from V and 1 base from J, the junction kept 9 bases outside the gene matches. The CDR3 nucleotides are TGTGCCAGCAGCTTGAGAGGACTAGCGGGGCCCCTGAACACCGGGGAGCTGTTTTTT. This sequence encodes CASSLRGLAGPLNTGELFF.

This clonotype was seen at least ten times. This chain joins TRBV6-5 and TRBJ2-1; 10 bases line up with TRBD2. The germline gives CDR1 MNHEY, CDR2 SVGAGI. The CDR3 totals 16 residues. The V and J ends lost 5 bases and 5 bases, in that order; junction bases with no gene match: 9. The CDR3 loop reads CASSPKSGRDDNEQFF. In nucleotides, the CDR3 is TGTGCCAGCAGTCCCAAAAGCGGGAGGGACGACAATGAGCAGTTCTTC.

This clonotype occurred many times. This chain links TRBV18 with TRBJ2-7; D is undetermined. This CDR3 has 14 amino acids. Germline V CDR1 and CDR2: KGHSH, LQKENI. V lost 0 bases to trimming and J lost 7 bases, with 13 bases between them. The CDR3 reads CASSPPHRSWEQYF. The CDR3 DNA follows: TGTGCCAGCTCACCACCCCATAGGTCTTGGGAGCAGTACTTC.

Regarding this clonotype: A junction end diverges from the germline sequence, so it may reflect a read error. The chain joins TRBV11-2 to TRBJ2-1; possible D gene TRBD2, 6 bases. This CDR3 is built from 15 residues. Germline values: CDR1 SGHAT, CDR2 FQNNGV. The CDR3 DNA reads TGTGGCAGCAGAGATAGCTGGAGGGCCGGGGATGAGCAGTTCTTC. Protein sequence: CGSRDSWRAGDEQFF.

This clonotype was counted many times. V usage is TRBV24-1 and J usage is TRBJ2-1, with TRBD2 as a possible D gene (5 bases). The CDR3 loop spans 14 amino acids. CDR1 and CDR2 (germline): KGHDR, SFDVKD. With 5 bases removed from V and 6 bases from J, the gap between germline ends came to 13 bases. CDR3 loop: CATSAPGSPNEQFF. CDR3 nucleotides: TGTGCCACCAGTGCACCGGGGAGTCCCAATGAGCAGTTCTTC.

Many counts were recorded for this clonotype. The chain uses TRBV12-3 or TRBV12-4 and TRBJ2-2; no clear D. V was pared by 5 bases and J by 0 bases, with 10 bases between. This CDR3 contains 15 residues. CDR3 in DNA: TGTGCCAGCAGTATCCGGACGGCGAACACCGGGGAGCTGTTTTTT. Amino acid sequence: CASSIRTANTGELFF.

This clonotype was seen many times. This sequence joins TRBV10-3 and TRBJ1-2; unclear D gene. This CDR3 has 14 amino acids. Germline loops: CDR1 ENHRY, CDR2 SYGVKD. V lost 3 bases and J lost 7, with 15 bases in between. The CDR3 loop is CAISDLPEGSGYTF. CDR3 nucleotides: TGTGCCATCAGTGATCTCCCGGAAGGGTCTGGCTACACCTTC.

This clonotype was detected ten times or more. The chain has TRBV3-1 and TRBJ2-7; possibly TRBD2 for D (5 bases). The germline gives CDR1 LGHDT, CDR2 YNNKEL (reference sequence). The length of the CDR3 is 14 residues. Deletions cut 4 bases from V and 4 bases from J, with 14 bases between. The CDR3 DNA reads as TGTGCCAGCAGCCCGACCCGGGGTGGTTACGAGCAGTACTTC. Protein sequence: CASSPTRGGYEQYF.

This clonotype was recorded at least ten times. The V call is TRBV7-9, the J call TRBJ2-5; D perhaps matches TRBD1 (6 bases). Trimming took off 10 bases at V and 4 bases at J, with 19 bases between the two ends. The CDR3 runs to 14 residues. Germline loops: CDR1 SEHNR, CDR2 FQNEAQ (reference sequence). CDR3 sequence: CATSAGRGGETQYF. The CDR3 bases are TGTGCCACCTCGGCGGGCAGGGGCGGAGAGACCCAGTACTTC.

On this clonotype: One end of the junction does not line up with germline, which may come from a read error. CDR3 region: CAISPRQGPGEQYF. The CDR3 DNA follows: TGTGCCATCAGCCCCCGACAGGGGCCGGGTGAGCAGTACTTC. V is TRBV11-3 and J is TRBJ2-7; 8 bases line up with TRBD1. This CDR3 has 14 amino acids. In germline, CDR1 is SGHNT, CDR2 YENEEA.

This clonotype was recorded many times. This rearrangement joins TRBV20-1 to TRBJ2-7, with D possibly matching TRBD2 (6 bases). Trimming stripped 3 bases from V and 0 bases from J, with 12 bases between. CDR3 length: 14 amino acids. Germline V lookup: CDR1 DFQATT, CDR2 SNEGSKA (reference sequence). The chain's CDR3 is CSASGTSVSYEQYF. CDR3 nucleotide sequence: TGCAGTGCTAGTGGGACTTCGGTCTCCTACGAGCAGTACTTC.